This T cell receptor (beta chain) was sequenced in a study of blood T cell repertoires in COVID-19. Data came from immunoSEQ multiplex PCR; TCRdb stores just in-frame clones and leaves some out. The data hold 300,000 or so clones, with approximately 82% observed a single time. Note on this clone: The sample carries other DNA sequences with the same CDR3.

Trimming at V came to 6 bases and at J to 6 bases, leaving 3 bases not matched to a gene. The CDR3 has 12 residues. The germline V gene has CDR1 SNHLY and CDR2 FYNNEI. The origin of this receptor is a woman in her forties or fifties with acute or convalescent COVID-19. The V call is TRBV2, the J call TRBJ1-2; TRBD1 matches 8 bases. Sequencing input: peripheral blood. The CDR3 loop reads CASRQGGDGYTF. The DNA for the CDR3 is TGTGCCAGCAGACAGGGGGGGGATGGCTACACCTTC.